Each of the 16 T cell receptor beta chains below was sequenced from the same sample in a study of graft-versus-host responses after intestinal transplantation. TCRdb keeps only in-frame clones here, not all; method: immunoSEQ multiplex PCR. The data show over 80,000 clones, roughly nine tenths seen once. No cognate antigen is known for these TCRs. Specimen: unstimulated CD4+ T cells sorted from spleen or lymph node cells, collected before transplant. These receptors originate from a human donor who was the organ donor for an intestinal transplant.

The chain uses TRBV7-2 and TRBJ1-2; tentative D call: TRBD1 (6 bases). Germline CDR1 is SGHTA and CDR2 is FQGNSA. The CDR3 is 15 residues long. V was clipped by 1 base and J by 5 bases, with 14 bases between them. Written as DNA, the CDR3 is TGTGCCAGCAGCTTAGGTGGAGGGGGGGGTTATGGCTACACCTTC. Translated: CASSLGGGGGYGYTF.

This chain connects TRBV5-1 to TRBJ2-1; a weak D match, TRBD1 (5 bases). Between the trimmed V and J ends, which lost 1 base and 16 bases, there was a span of 15 bases. This CDR3 has 12 residues. CDR1 and CDR2 from the germline V gene are SGHRS and YFSETQ. The CDR3 loop is CASSLQGAPSFF. DNA for the CDR3: TGCGCCAGCAGCTTGCAAGGGGCTCCGTCATTCTTC.

V is TRBV19 and J is TRBJ1-1; D not certain. CDR1 LNHDA and CDR2 SQIVND come from the germline V gene (reference sequence). V was cut by 1 base and J by 1 base, with 7 bases left in between. This CDR3 is built from 14 residues. CDR3 in DNA: TGTGCCAGTAGTATAGGTGGCGGGAACACTGAAGCTTTCTTT. It translates to CASSIGGGNTEAFF.

The chain links TRBV5-1 to TRBJ2-5, with 12 bases aligning to TRBD2. The junction had 6 bases not matched to a gene; V was cut back by 4 bases and J by 5 bases. Germline-derived CDR1 and CDR2 are SGHRS and YFSETQ. The CDR3 covers 15 residues. The CDR3 DNA reads as TGCGCCAGCAGCGGACTAGCGGGGCCCGGGGAGACCCAGTACTTC. This encodes CASSGLAGPGETQYF.

The chain couples TRBV28 to TRBJ1-2; tentative D call: TRBD1 (5 bases). Germline V gene sequence: CDR1 MDHEN, CDR2 SYDVKM. The CDR3 is 14 residues long. V shed 6 bases and J shed 6 bases, with 17 bases lying between them. CDR3 sequence (DNA): TGTGCCAGCAGCCTGCCCCCGACAGTCCATGGCTACACCTTC. Its protein product is CASSLPPTVHGYTF.

This clone was counted a few times. The chain recombines TRBV10-3 with TRBJ1-5, with D uncertain. Germline V gene lookup returns CDR1 ENHRY and CDR2 SYGVKD. This CDR3 has 13 amino acids. V lost 6 bases and J lost 5, with 11 bases in between. The CDR3, as DNA: TGTGCCATCAGGGCCGACGGGTATCAGCCCCAGCATTTT. Amino acid sequence: CAIRADGYQPQHF.

The count of this clone is one. The V call is TRBV7-2, the J call TRBJ2-4; 8 nucleotides agree with TRBD1. The CDR3 spans 15 residues. Germline assignment: CDR1 SGHTA and CDR2 FQGNSA. Germline trimming cut 4 bases from V and 4 bases from J; bases unmatched to any gene: 6. The CDR3, as DNA: TGTGCCAGCAGCTCCGACAGGGGCCTAAAAAACATTCAGTACTTC. Translating it yields CASSSDRGLKNIQYF.

The V call is TRBV9, the J call TRBJ2-3; 11 nucleotides line up with TRBD2. The germline V gene has CDR1 SGDLS and CDR2 YYNGEE. The CDR3 length is 15 residues. Trimming at V came to 3 bases and at J to 6 bases, leaving 6 bases not matched to a gene. The CDR3 protein is CASSGSGGAGDTQYF. The CDR3 nucleotides are TGTGCCAGCAGCGGTAGCGGGGGGGCGGGTGATACGCAGTATTTT.

In DNA, the CDR3 is TGTGCCAGCAGCTTCACAGGGGTTCCCAAAAACATTCAGTACTTC. It encodes CASSFTGVPKNIQYF. The chain joins TRBV11-2 to TRBJ2-4; 7 nucleotides align to TRBD1. The CDR3 spans 15 residues. V gave up 3 bases and J gave up 2 bases; unmatched junction bases: 4. Germline V gene data show CDR1 as SGHAT and CDR2 as FQNNGV.

The chain employs TRBV27 and TRBJ1-5; 10 bases match TRBD1. In germline, CDR1 is MNHEY, CDR2 SMNVEV (reference sequence). V gave up 2 bases and J gave up 3 bases; unmatched junction bases: 7. The CDR3 spans 17 residues. CDR3 coding DNA: TGTGCCAGCAGTTTAAGGCGACAGGGGGCCCTCAATCAGCCCCAGCATTTT. It is translated as CASSLRRQGALNQPQHF.

This clone has only one observation. The chain uses TRBV7-9 and TRBJ2-7, with 7 nucleotides matching TRBD1. The CDR3 extends over 11 amino acids. Germline lookup yields CDR1 SEHNR and CDR2 FQNEAQ (reference sequence). With V trimmed by 5 bases and J by 6 bases, 1 base remained unmatched. DNA for the CDR3: TGTGCCAGCAGCGACAGGGCCGAGCAGTACTTC. Its translation: CASSDRAEQYF. Combining the CDR3 with reference TRBV7-9 and TRBJ2-7 gives the whole variable domain DTGVSQNPRHKITKRGQNVTFRCDPISEHNRLYWYRQTLGQGPEFLTYFQNEAQLEKSRLLSDRFSAERPKGSFSTLEIQRTEQGDSAMYLCASSDRAEQYFGPGTRLTVT.

To note about this clone: At one end, the junction sequence differs from germline, possibly due to a read error. The V call is TRBV13, the J call TRBJ1-2, with 8 bases matching TRBD1. CDR3 length: 13 residues. Per the germline V gene, CDR1 is PRHDT and CDR2 is FYEKMQ (reference sequence). CDR3 sequence reads: CASTLSDRGGYTF. Written as DNA, the CDR3 is TGTGCCAGCACCTTATCCGACAGGGGAGGCTACACCTTC.

The CDR3 loop is CASRTGGRTDTQYF. The CDR3 DNA is TGTGCCAGCAGAACAGGGGGCCGGACAGATACGCAGTATTTT. The chain carries TRBV5-4 and TRBJ2-3; 9 bases are a match to TRBD1. The CDR3 has 14 amino acids. Germline V CDR1 and CDR2: SGHNT, YYREEE (reference sequence). The ends lost 5 bases at V and 3 bases at J; junction bases unmatched: 4.

The J gene is TRBJ1-2, the V gene TRBV9; D is perhaps TRBD1 (6 bases). The ends were cut back, 3 bases at V and 0 bases at J, with 18 bases in the middle. This CDR3 contains 17 residues. The germline CDR1 and CDR2 sequences are SGDLS and YYNGEE. CDR3 amino acids: CASSAPRGPLTNYGYTF. CDR3 nucleotide sequence: TGTGCCAGCAGCGCCCCCAGGGGTCCCTTAACTAACTATGGCTACACCTTC.

CDR3 residues: CASSGRGQDNEQFF. In DNA form, the CDR3 reads TGTGCCAGCAGCGGGCGGGGGCAAGACAATGAGCAGTTCTTC. V usage is TRBV4-2 and J usage is TRBJ2-1; D perhaps matches TRBD2 (7 bases). Germline CDR1 reads LGHNA; CDR2 reads YNFKEQ. V was pared by 5 bases and J by 5 bases, with 13 bases between. The CDR3 is 14 residues long.

The chain links TRBV28 to TRBJ1-2; D is undetermined. Trimming took 11 bases from V and 5 from J, leaving 12 bases between them. This CDR3 contains 11 residues. Looked up from germline, CDR1 is MDHEN and CDR2 is SYDVKM. CDR3 in amino acids: CACSAAYGYTF. The CDR3 bases are TGTGCCTGCTCGGCGGCTTATGGCTACACCTTC.